This entry describes one T cell receptor (beta chain). The data were obtained in a study of T cell changes during pregnancy in multiple sclerosis. Assay used: immunoSEQ multiplex PCR; TCRdb lists only in-frame clones, some missing. The sample has around 30,000 clones, approximately 92% seen once. V shed 4 bases and J shed 8 bases, with 15 bases lying between them. The length of the CDR3 is 13 residues. CDR1 and CDR2 from the germline V gene are SGHDT and YYEEEE. This clonotype was obtained from a female donor with multiple sclerosis, enrolled in a pregnancy study. This specimen consisted of CD4+ T cells from peripheral blood mononuclear cells, obtained in the first trimester of pregnancy. This chain uses TRBV5-6 with TRBJ1-2, with no clear D. The CDR3 is CASSPRRGRGYTF. CDR3 nucleotide sequence: TGTGCCAGCAGCCCGAGGAGAGGCCGGGGCTACACCTTC.